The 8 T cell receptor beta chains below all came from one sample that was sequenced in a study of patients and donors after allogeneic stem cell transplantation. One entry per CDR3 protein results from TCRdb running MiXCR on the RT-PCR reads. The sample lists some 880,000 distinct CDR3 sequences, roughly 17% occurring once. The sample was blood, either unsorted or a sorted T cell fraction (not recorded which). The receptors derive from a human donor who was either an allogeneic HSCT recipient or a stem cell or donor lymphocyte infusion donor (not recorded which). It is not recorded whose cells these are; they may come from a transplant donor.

CDR3 residues: CASSLLDRGTEAFF. The CDR3 region has the DNA TGTGCCAGCAGCCTCCTCGACAGGGGCACTGAAGCTTTCTTT. The gene calls are TRBV7-9 and TRBJ1-1, with 8 bases that match TRBD1. V shed 5 bases, J shed 4 bases, and the junction held 6 bases outside the gene matches. The CDR3 consists of 14 residues. Per the germline V gene, CDR1 is SEHNR and CDR2 is FQNEAQ (reference sequence).

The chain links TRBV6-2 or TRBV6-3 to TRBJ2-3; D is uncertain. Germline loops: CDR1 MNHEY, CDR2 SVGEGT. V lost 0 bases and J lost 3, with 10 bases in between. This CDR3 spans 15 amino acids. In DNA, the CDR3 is TGTGCCAGCAGTTACTCGAAAAGAGCAACAGATACGCAGTATTTT. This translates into CASSYSKRATDTQYF.

The CDR3 loop is CASSLYVGPRRTDTQYF. CDR3 DNA sequence: TGCGCCAGCAGCTTGTATGTTGGACCAAGACGCACAGATACGCAGTATTTT. The chain couples TRBV5-1 to TRBJ2-3; D gene uncertain. CDR1 is SGHRS, CDR2 YFSETQ, per germline. The CDR3 covers 17 residues. V lost 1 base to trimming and J lost 1 base, with 16 bases between them. Looking up the rest from reference TRBV5-1 and TRBJ2-3 gives the full variable domain: KAGVTQTPRYLIKTRGQQVTLSCSPISGHRSVSWYQQTPGQGLQFLFEYFSETQRNKGNFPGRFSGRQFSNSRSEMNVSTLELGDSALYLCASSLYVGPRRTDTQYFGPGTRLTVL.

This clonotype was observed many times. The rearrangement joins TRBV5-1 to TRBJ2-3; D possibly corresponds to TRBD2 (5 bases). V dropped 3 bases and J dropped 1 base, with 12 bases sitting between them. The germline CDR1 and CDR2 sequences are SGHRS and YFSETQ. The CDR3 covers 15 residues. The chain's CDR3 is CASSSGRTGTDTQYF. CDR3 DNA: TGCGCCAGCAGCTCTGGTAGGACTGGCACAGATACGCAGTATTTT.

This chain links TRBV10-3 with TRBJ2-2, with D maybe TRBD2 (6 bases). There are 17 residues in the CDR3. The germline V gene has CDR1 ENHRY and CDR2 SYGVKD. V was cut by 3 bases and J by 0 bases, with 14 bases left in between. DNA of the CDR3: TGTGCCATCAGTGATAATGCGGGGCTACCGAACACCGGGGAGCTGTTTTTT. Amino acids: CAISDNAGLPNTGELFF.

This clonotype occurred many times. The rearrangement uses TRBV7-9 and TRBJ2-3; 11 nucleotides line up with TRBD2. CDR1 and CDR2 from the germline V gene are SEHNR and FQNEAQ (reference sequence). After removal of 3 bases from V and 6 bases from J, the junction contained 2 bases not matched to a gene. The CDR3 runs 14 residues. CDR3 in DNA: TGTGCCAGCAGCTTTAGCGGGAGGGTCGATACGCAGTATTTT. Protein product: CASSFSGRVDTQYF.

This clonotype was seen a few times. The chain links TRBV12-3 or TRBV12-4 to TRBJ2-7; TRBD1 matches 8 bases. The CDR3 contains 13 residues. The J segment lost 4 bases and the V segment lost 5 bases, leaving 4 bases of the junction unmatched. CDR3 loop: CASSKGQGYEQYF. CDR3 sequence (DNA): TGTGCCAGCAGTAAAGGACAGGGTTACGAGCAGTACTTC.

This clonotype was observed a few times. The CDR3, as DNA: TGTGCCAGCAGCCGCGGGACTAGCGCCCTCAATGAGCAGTTCTTC. It yields the protein CASSRGTSALNEQFF. This rearrangement joins TRBV6-1 to TRBJ2-1; TRBD2 matches 10 bases. J gave up 6 bases and V 6 bases, and 8 bases lay outside the gene matches. This CDR3 is 15 amino acids long. Looked up from germline, CDR1 is MNHNS and CDR2 is SASEGT.